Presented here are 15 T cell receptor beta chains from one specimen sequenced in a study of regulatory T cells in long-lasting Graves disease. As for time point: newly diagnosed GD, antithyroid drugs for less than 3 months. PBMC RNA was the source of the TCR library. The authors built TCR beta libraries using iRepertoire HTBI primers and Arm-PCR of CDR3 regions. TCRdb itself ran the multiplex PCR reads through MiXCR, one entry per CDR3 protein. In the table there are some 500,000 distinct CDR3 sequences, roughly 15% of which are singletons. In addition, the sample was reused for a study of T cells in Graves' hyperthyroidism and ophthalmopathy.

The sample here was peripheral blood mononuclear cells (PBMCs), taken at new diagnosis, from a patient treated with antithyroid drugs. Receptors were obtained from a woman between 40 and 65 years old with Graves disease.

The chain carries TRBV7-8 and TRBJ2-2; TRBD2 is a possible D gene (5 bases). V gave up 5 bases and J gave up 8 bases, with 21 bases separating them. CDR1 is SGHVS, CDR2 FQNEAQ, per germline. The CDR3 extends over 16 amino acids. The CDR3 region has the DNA TGTGCCAGCAGCGACCCCCCTAGCTCGGGAATTGGGGAGCTGTTTTTT. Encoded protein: CASSDPPSSGIGELFF.

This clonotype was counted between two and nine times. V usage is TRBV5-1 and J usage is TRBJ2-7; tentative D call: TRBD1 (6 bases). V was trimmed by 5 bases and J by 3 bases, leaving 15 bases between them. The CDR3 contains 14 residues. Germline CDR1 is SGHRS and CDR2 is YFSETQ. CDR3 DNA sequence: TGCGCCAGCAGTTCAGGACAGCTACACTACGAGCAGTACTTC. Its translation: CASSSGQLHYEQYF. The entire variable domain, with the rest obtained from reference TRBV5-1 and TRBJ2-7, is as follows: KAGVTQTPRYLIKTRGQQVTLSCSPISGHRSVSWYQQTPGQGLQFLFEYFSETQRNKGNFPGRFSGRQFSNSRSEMNVSTLELGDSALYLCASSSGQLHYEQYFGPGTRLTVT.

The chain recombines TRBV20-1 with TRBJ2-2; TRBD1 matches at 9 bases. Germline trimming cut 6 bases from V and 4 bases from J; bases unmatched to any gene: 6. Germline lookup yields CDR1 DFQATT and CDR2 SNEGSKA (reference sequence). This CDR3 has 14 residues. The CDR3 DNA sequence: TGCAGTGCCCGGACAGGGGTTTTCACCGGGGAGCTGTTTTTT. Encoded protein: CSARTGVFTGELFF.

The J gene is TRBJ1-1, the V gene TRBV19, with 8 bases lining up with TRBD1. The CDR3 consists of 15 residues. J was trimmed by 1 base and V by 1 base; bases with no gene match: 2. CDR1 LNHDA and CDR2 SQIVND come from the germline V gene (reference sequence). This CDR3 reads CASSIVGTGNTEAFF. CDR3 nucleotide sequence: TGTGCCAGTAGTATAGTAGGGACAGGGAACACTGAAGCTTTCTTT.

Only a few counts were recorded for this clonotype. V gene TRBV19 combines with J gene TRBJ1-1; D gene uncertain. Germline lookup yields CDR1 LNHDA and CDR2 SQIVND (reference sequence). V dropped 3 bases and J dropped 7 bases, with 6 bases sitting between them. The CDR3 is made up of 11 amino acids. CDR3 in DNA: TGTGCCAGTAGTATTTTCCGTGAAGCTTTCTTT. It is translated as CASSIFREAFF.

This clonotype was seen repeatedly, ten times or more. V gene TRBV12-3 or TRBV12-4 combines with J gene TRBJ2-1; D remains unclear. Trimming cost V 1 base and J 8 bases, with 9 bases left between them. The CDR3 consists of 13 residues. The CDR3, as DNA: TGTGCCAGCAGTTTAGGGGCAGTCGATGAGCAGTTCTTC. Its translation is CASSLGAVDEQFF.

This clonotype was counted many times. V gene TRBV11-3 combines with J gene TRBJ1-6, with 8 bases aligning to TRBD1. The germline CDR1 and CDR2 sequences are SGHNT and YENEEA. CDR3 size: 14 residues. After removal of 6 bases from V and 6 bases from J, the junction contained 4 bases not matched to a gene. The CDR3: CASSSGQANSPLHF. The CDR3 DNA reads TGTGCCAGCAGTTCGGGACAGGCTAATTCACCCCTCCACTTT.

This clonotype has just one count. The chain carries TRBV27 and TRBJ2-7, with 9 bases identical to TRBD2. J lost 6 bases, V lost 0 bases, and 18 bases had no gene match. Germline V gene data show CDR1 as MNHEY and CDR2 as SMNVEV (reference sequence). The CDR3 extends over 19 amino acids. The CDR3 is CASSLSLAGESRGTCEQYF. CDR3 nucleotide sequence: TGTGCCAGCAGTTTATCGTTAGCGGGAGAGTCTAGGGGAACCTGCGAGCAGTACTTC.

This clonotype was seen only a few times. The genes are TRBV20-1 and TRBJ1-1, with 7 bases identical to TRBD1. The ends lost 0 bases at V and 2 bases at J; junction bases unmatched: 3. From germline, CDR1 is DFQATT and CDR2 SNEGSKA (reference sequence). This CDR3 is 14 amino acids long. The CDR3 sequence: CSARDTGVNTEAFF. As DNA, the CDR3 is TGCAGTGCTAGAGATACAGGGGTTAACACTGAAGCTTTCTTT.

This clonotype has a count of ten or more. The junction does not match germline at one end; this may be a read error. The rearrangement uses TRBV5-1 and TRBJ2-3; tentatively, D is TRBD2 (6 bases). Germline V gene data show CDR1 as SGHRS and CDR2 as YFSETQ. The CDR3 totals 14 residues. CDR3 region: CASNPSGGTDTQYF. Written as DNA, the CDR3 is TGTGCCAGCAATCCCTCCGGGGGAACAGATACGCAGTATTTT.

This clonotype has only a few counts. CDR3 bases: TGCAGTGCTATAGACCTAGTTGAGGTAGATACGCAGTATTTT. As protein: CSAIDLVEVDTQYF. The V call is TRBV20-1, the J call TRBJ2-3; D gene unclear. CDR1 and CDR2 (germline): DFQATT, SNEGSKA (reference sequence). The CDR3 consists of 14 residues. Trimming took 4 bases from V and 5 from J, leaving 16 bases between them.

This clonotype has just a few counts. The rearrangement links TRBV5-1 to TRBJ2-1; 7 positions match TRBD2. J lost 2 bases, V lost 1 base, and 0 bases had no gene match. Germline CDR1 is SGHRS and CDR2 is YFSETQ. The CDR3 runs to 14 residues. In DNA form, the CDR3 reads TGCGCCAGCAGCTTGACTAGCGCCTACAATGAGCAGTTCTTC. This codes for CASSLTSAYNEQFF.

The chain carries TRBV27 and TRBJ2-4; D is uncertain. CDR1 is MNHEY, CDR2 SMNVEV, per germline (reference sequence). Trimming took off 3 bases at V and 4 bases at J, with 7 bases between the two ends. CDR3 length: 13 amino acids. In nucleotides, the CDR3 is TGTGCCAGCAGTTTTACCGGAAAAAACATTCAGTACTTC. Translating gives CASSFTGKNIQYF.

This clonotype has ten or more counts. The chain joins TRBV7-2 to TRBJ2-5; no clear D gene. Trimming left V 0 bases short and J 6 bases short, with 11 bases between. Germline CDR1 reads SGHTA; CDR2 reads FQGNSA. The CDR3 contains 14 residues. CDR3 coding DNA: TGTGCCAGCAGCTTAGCTCTAGTCGTGCAGACCCAGTACTTC. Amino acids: CASSLALVVQTQYF.

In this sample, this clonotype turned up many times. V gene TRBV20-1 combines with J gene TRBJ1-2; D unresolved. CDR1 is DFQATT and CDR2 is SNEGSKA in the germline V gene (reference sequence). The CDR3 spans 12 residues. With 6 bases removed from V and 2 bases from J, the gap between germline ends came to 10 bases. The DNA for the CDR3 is TGCAGTGCAAACCGGGGAAACTATGGCTACACCTTC. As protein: CSANRGNYGYTF.